Shown below are 15 T cell receptor beta chains from a single sample sequenced in a study of type 1 regulatory T cells. Antigens for these TCRs are unknown. Each CDR3 protein gets one entry after TCRdb re-called the reads with MiXCR. Of about 42,000 distinct CDR3 sequences in the sample, more than 9% were seen once. The sequenced sample consisted of cultured non-Tr1 T cells, either the whole culture or a sorted T cell fraction (not recorded which). These receptor sequences come from a human donor in good health.

The V call is TRBV5-1, the J call TRBJ2-3; 14 bases line up with TRBD2. CDR3 length: 16 residues. The trim removed 4 bases at V and 4 bases at J, leaving 5 bases unmatched. Germline V gene sequence: CDR1 SGHRS, CDR2 YFSETQ. DNA of the CDR3: TGCGCCAGCAGCCCTAGACTAGCGGGAGGGGCAGATACGCAGTATTTT. This sequence encodes CASSPRLAGGADTQYF.

This clonotype showed up many times. The genes are TRBV5-1 and TRBJ2-1; TRBD2 might be the D (6 bases). CDR1 and CDR2 (germline): SGHRS, YFSETQ. This CDR3 spans 15 amino acids. V lost 4 bases and J 10 bases, leaving 21 bases between the germline ends. CDR3 region: CASSPGTVEVGEQFF. CDR3 coding DNA: TGCGCCAGCAGCCCCGGGACTGTCGAAGTTGGGGAGCAGTTCTTC.

This clonotype was counted between two and nine times. The chain joins TRBV15 to TRBJ2-3, with D perhaps matching TRBD1 (6 bases). This CDR3 comprises 15 residues. The germline V and J ends were trimmed by 2 bases and 6 bases, with 15 bases remaining between them. Looked up from germline, CDR1 is LNHNV and CDR2 is YYDKDF (reference sequence). CDR3 residues: CATSRTGPQGDTQYF. In DNA form, the CDR3 reads TGTGCCACCAGCAGAACAGGTCCTCAGGGGGATACGCAGTATTTT.

This clonotype was counted many times. The chain has TRBV9 and TRBJ2-1; D gene uncertain. The length of the CDR3 is 12 residues. The germline gives CDR1 SGDLS, CDR2 YYNGEE. With 4 bases removed from V and 9 bases from J, the gap between germline ends came to 11 bases. The CDR3 loop is CASSPLYGEQFF. CDR3 coding DNA: TGTGCCAGCAGCCCCCTTTACGGTGAGCAGTTCTTC.

V and J are TRBV13 and TRBJ2-1, with TRBD2 matching 12 bases. The CDR3 has 15 amino acids. With 5 bases clipped from V and 9 bases from J, the junction kept 8 bases outside the gene matches. Germline values: CDR1 PRHDT, CDR2 FYEKMQ (reference sequence). CDR3 nucleotides: TGTGCCAGCAGCCTAAAGACTAGCGGGAGATTTGAGCAGTTCTTC. Residues: CASSLKTSGRFEQFF.

This clonotype has a handful of counts. Being one base from a much bigger clone, this may be a read error. CDR3 amino acids: CAGSPQDSGANVLTF. The DNA for the CDR3 is TGTGCCGGCTCACCCCAGGACTCTGGGGCCAACGTCCTGACTTTC. This chain joins TRBV18 and TRBJ2-6; no definite D call. The CDR3 is 15 amino acids. In germline, CDR1 is KGHSH, CDR2 LQKENI.

The CDR3, as DNA: TGCGCCAGCAGCCAGGGAAATATCGATGAGCAGTTCTTC. This codes for CASSQGNIDEQFF. This chain links TRBV5-1 with TRBJ2-1; D might be TRBD1 (5 bases). V gave up 4 bases and J gave up 8 bases, with 13 bases separating them. In germline, CDR1 is SGHRS, CDR2 YFSETQ. CDR3 length: 13 amino acids.

This clonotype was found many times. The chain has TRBV7-3 and TRBJ2-3; D uncertain. CDR3 length: 13 amino acids. Germline CDR1 and CDR2: SGHTA and FQGTGA. V gave up 3 bases and J gave up 2 bases, with 6 bases separating them. CDR3 loop: CASSLTTTDTQYF. In nucleotides, the CDR3 is TGTGCCAGCAGCTTGACCACCACAGATACGCAGTATTTT.

About this clonotype itself: This may arise from a read error, as a much more abundant clone is one base away. The rearrangement links TRBV7-9 to TRBJ2-1; 7 nucleotides match TRBD2. V lost 7 bases to trimming and J lost 5 bases; unmatched junction nucleotides: 11. Germline V gene sequence: CDR1 SEHNR, CDR2 FQNEAQ (reference sequence). The CDR3 covers 15 residues. The DNA of the CDR3 is TGTGCCAGCAATCGGTCCCAGCGGGGAGACAATGAGCAGTTCTTC. Amino acid sequence: CASNRSQRGDNEQFF.

The sample holds a few counts of this clonotype. The rearrangement links TRBV5-1 to TRBJ2-1; D is perhaps TRBD2 (5 bases). The V end lost 4 bases, the J end lost 7 bases, and 9 bases lay between the germline ends. Per the germline V gene, CDR1 is SGHRS and CDR2 is YFSETQ. This CDR3 is 12 amino acids long. The CDR3 DNA reads as TGCGCCAGCAGCCGACTAAATAATGAGCAGTTCTTC. Translated, it gives CASSRLNNEQFF.

Many counts were recorded for this clonotype. V and J are TRBV30 and TRBJ2-5, with D tentatively TRBD1 (7 bases). V lost 3 bases, J lost 5 bases, and 13 bases lay in between. The CDR3 sequence is 13 residues long. Per the germline V gene, CDR1 is GTSNPN and CDR2 is SVGIG (reference sequence). CDR3 region: CAWSGGQRETQYF. CDR3 DNA sequence: TGTGCCTGGAGCGGGGGACAGCGGGAGACCCAGTACTTC.

This clonotype was seen a handful of times. The chain links TRBV30 to TRBJ2-1; 8 bases map to TRBD2. Germline loops: CDR1 GTSNPN, CDR2 SVGIG (reference sequence). The CDR3 has 13 amino acids. With V trimmed by 8 bases and J by 0 bases, 3 bases remained unmatched. The CDR3 sequence is CARSGSSYNEQFF. Written as DNA, the CDR3 is TGTGCCCGCAGCGGGAGCTCCTACAATGAGCAGTTCTTC. The whole variable domain, remainder taken from reference TRBV30 and TRBJ2-1, is SQTIHQWPATLVQPVGSPLSLECTVEGTSNPNLYWYRQAAGRGLQLLFYSVGIGQISSEVPQNLSASRPQDRQFILSSKKLLLSDSGFYLCARSGSSYNEQFFGPGTRLTVL.

By proportion, this clonotype is large. The rearrangement uses TRBV5-1 and TRBJ1-4, with unresolved D. V gave up 4 bases and J gave up 8 bases, with 12 bases separating them. The germline gives CDR1 SGHRS, CDR2 YFSETQ. CDR3 length equals 13 residues. The DNA of the CDR3 is TGCGCCAGCAGCCCCTCGCGAGGAGAAAAACTGTTTTTT. Amino acid sequence: CASSPSRGEKLFF. Based on the CDR3 plus reference TRBV5-1 and TRBJ1-4, the full variable domain is KAGVTQTPRYLIKTRGQQVTLSCSPISGHRSVSWYQQTPGQGLQFLFEYFSETQRNKGNFPGRFSGRQFSNSRSEMNVSTLELGDSALYLCASSPSRGEKLFFGSGTQLSVL.

This clonotype was counted many times. The CDR3 sequence is CASSLVADSYNEQFF. The CDR3 nucleotides read TGCGCCAGCAGCTTGGTAGCGGACTCCTACAATGAGCAGTTCTTC. The chain employs TRBV5-1 and TRBJ2-1, with D maybe TRBD2 (6 bases). This CDR3 is 15 amino acids long. The V gene's germline CDR1 is SGHRS and CDR2 YFSETQ. With 0 bases removed from V and 0 bases from J, the gap between germline ends came to 7 bases. The whole variable domain, filled in from reference TRBV5-1 and TRBJ2-1, reads KAGVTQTPRYLIKTRGQQVTLSCSPISGHRSVSWYQQTPGQGLQFLFEYFSETQRNKGNFPGRFSGRQFSNSRSEMNVSTLELGDSALYLCASSLVADSYNEQFFGPGTRLTVL.

The chain combines TRBV5-1 with TRBJ1-1, with 8 bases matching TRBD1. Germline V gene data show CDR1 as SGHRS and CDR2 as YFSETQ. The CDR3 consists of 15 residues. Unmatched junction bases numbered 5, after V lost 1 base and J lost 3 bases. In DNA, the CDR3 is TGCGCCAGCAGCTTGCTCCAGGGGGCGGACACTGAAGCTTTCTTT. It translates to CASSLLQGADTEAFF.